Sequencing of this T cell receptor beta chain was carried out in a study of blood T cells in healthy people across ages. This clonotype appeared a few times. Its target is unknown. This CDR3 has 14 residues. Per the germline V gene, CDR1 is KGHSH and CDR2 is LQKENI. V was cut by 2 bases and J by 5 bases, with 10 bases left in between. For the second PCR, which ran for roughly 6 to 12 cycles, a sample-barcoded 5' primer and a J-beta primer mix were used. TCRdb processed the 5' RACE reads anew with MiXCR; each CDR3 protein has one entry. The sample records about 750,000 distinct CDR3 sequences, 40% to 65% being singletons. Points from the study as a whole: Estimates based on one million T cells were treated as lower bounds.

The donors, aged 6 to 90, were healthy Caucasians from Russia. The specimen sequenced was blood. The chain has TRBV18 and TRBJ2-1; tentatively, D is TRBD1 (5 bases). This sequence originates from a man aged 80 or over in good health. The CDR3 is CASSPSRTNNEQFF. The CDR3 region has the DNA TGTGCCAGCTCACCAAGTAGGACAAACAATGAGCAGTTCTTC.